This T cell receptor beta chain is drawn from a study of cytomegalovirus exposure and HLA in healthy donors. The PCR had 60 Vbeta and 13 Jbeta primers. Profiling relied on immunoSEQ multiplex PCR, and the TCRdb table lists in-frame clones only, not all of them. Of 150,000 to 200,000 clones listed, 84% were seen once; the top ten hold around 4.9%. The CDR3 has 16 amino acids. Germline V gene sequence: CDR1 SGHVS, CDR2 FQNEAQ. The V segment lost 5 bases and the J segment 4 bases; nucleotides outside the gene matches: 8. The clonotype comes from a girl aged 5 to 17 in good health and CMV-seropositive. This chain links TRBV7-8 with TRBJ1-2; 12 bases align to TRBD1. Source material: PBMCs. The CDR3 sequence: CASSRTGQGATYGYTF. The CDR3 coding sequence is TGTGCCAGCAGCCGAACGGGACAGGGGGCAACCTATGGCTACACCTTC.